A selection of T cell receptor beta chains follows, all from one sample in a study of brain T cells in children with intractable seizures. Clones were read by immunoSEQ multiplex PCR, and TCRdb kept only the in-frame ones, dropping some. The sample lists approximately 330,000 clones; over 90% were seen once. Sequences were derived from peripheral blood, sampled 5 to 6 months after surgery. These receptors were taken from a boy younger than two with tuberous sclerosis and intractable seizures. Each CDR3 is given with its conserved first and last residue. The D gene is left open where the match is weak. The size field is filled for only some rows; it gives once, few, many or a size class.

j_gene | d_gene | v_gene | abundance | CDR3nt | CDR3aa
TRBJ1-3 | TRBD1 | TRBV11-2 | - | TGTGCCAGCAGCTTAGGAGGACAGGGCGGCAACACCATATATTTT | CASSLGGQGGNTIYF
TRBJ1-2 | TRBD1 | TRBV5-1 | - | TGCGCCAGCAGCCAACGGACAGGGGACGGCTACACCTTC | CASSQRTGDGYTF
TRBJ2-1 | TRBD2 | TRBV4-2 | - | TGTGCCAGCAGCCTCCAGGAAGGACTAGCGGGGATGGATGAGCAGTTCTTC | CASSLQEGLAGMDEQFF
TRBJ2-5 | TRBD2 | TRBV11-3 | - | TGTGCCAGCAGCCCGCGACTAGCGGGAGGGGTGGAGACCCAGTACTTC | CASSPRLAGGVETQYF
TRBJ1-6 | TRBD1 | TRBV6-5 | - | TGTGCCAGCACTAAACAGGGGGCGCTGGGGTCACCCCTCCACTTT | CASTKQGALGSPLHF
TRBJ2-7 | TRBD2 | TRBV5-4 | - | TGTGCCAGCAGCGAGGGAGGGGCCTACGAGCAGTACTTC | CASSEGGAYEQYF
TRBJ2-3 | - | TRBV12-3/TRBV12-4 | - | TGTGCCAGCAGTTTCCGGGGGCTGGATACGCAGTATTTT | CASSFRGLDTQYF
TRBJ1-5 | - | TRBV6-6 | - | TGTGCCAGCAGTTCAGGGGTAGGCAATCAGCCCCAGCATTTT | CASSSGVGNQPQHF
TRBJ1-3 | TRBD1 | TRBV5-4 | - | TGTGCCAGCGGCGCAGGGATGGGACAGGGCGCTGGAAACACCATATATTTT | CASGAGMGQGAGNTIYF
TRBJ1-3 | TRBD1 | TRBV4-2 | - | TGTGCCAGCAGCCAAGATTCCGGGACAGGGAGGAACTCTGGAAACACCATATATTTT | CASSQDSGTGRNSGNTIYF
TRBJ1-1 | - | TRBV6-1 | - | TGTGCCAGCACCTTACCCCAAGAGAACACTGAAGCTTTCTTT | CASTLPQENTEAFF
TRBJ2-3 | - | TRBV7-9 | - | TGTGCCAGCAGCTTGGGGCTGCCTAGCACCTTCACAGATACGCAGTATTTT | CASSLGLPSTFTDTQYF
TRBJ1-3 | - | TRBV27 | - | TGTGCCAGCAGTTTAAGGGGGTCCGGAAACACCATATATTTT | CASSLRGSGNTIYF
TRBJ2-3 | - | TRBV2 | - | TGTGCCAGCAGTGGAGCAGTAAGATTTCAGGCCACAGATACGCAGTATTTT | CASSGAVRFQATDTQYF
TRBJ2-7 | - | TRBV19 | once | TGTGCCAGTAGTATATGGGGGAACACCTACGAGCAGTACTTC | CASSIWGNTYEQYF
TRBJ1-6 | - | TRBV3-1/TRBV3-2 | - | TGTGCCAGCAGCCAAGGCGAGGGTAGTTCACCCCTCCACTTT | CASSQGEGSSPLHF
TRBJ1-6 | TRBD1 | TRBV6-4 | - | TGTGCCAGCAGTGACTCCAGACAGGGAAGGGGTTCACCCCTCCACTTT | CASSDSRQGRGSPLHF
TRBJ2-6 | TRBD1 | TRBV28 | once | TGTGCCAGCAGAGGACAGGGTGAAGGCCCTGGGGCCAACGTCCTGACTTTC | CASRGQGEGPGANVLTF
TRBJ1-2 | TRBD1 | TRBV7-8 | - | TGTGCCAGCAACAGCCTTGCTGGGACAGCCCCTCCCTATGGCTACACCTTC | CASNSLAGTAPPYGYTF
TRBJ2-7 | - | TRBV27 | - | TGTGCCAGCAGTTCATTGGACACCTACGAGCAGTACTTC | CASSSLDTYEQYF
TRBJ2-7 | - | TRBV28 | - | TGTGCCAGCCCCCCCGATCTCAGGGTTAATAGCTACGAGCAGTACTTC | CASPPDLRVNSYEQYF
TRBJ1-1 | - | TRBV4-1 | - | TGCGCCAGCAGCCAAGTAGGGCCAGGGTTGAACACTGAAGCTTTCTTT | CASSQVGPGLNTEAFF
TRBJ2-2 | TRBD2 | TRBV19 | - | TGTGCCAGTAGGATGACTAGCGGGAGCGGGGAGCTGTTTTTT | CASRMTSGSGELFF
TRBJ1-1 | - | TRBV7-2 | - | TGTGCCAGCAGCTTACTCGCAGGGCTGAACGCTGAAGCTTTCTTT | CASSLLAGLNAEAFF
TRBJ2-3 | - | TRBV2 | - | TGTGCCAGCAGTGAAGCGCTTATAGCGGCCGACACAGATACGCAGTATTTT | CASSEALIAADTDTQYF
TRBJ2-7 | - | TRBV6-6 | few | TGTGCCAGCAGCCGGGGGGACAGAATGTACTACGAGCAGTACTTC | CASSRGDRMYYEQYF
TRBJ1-4 | - | TRBV6-5 | - | TGTGCCAGCGGGCGTCAAGGGAACGAAAAACTGTTTTTT | CASGRQGNEKLFF
TRBJ2-2 | - | TRBV7-3 | - | TGTGCCAGCAGCTTAAAGGGGAACACCGGGGAGCTGTTTTTT | CASSLKGNTGELFF
TRBJ1-1 | - | TRBV5-1 | once | TGCGCCAGCAGCTTGGATTCATATACTAACACTGAAGCTTTCTTT | CASSLDSYTNTEAFF
TRBJ2-3 | TRBD1 | TRBV4-1 | - | TGCGCCAGCAGCCCCTTCGACAGGGACACAGATACGCAGTATTTT | CASSPFDRDTDTQYF
TRBJ1-1 | - | TRBV6-5 | - | TGTGCCACCGGACCTCGAGGCAGGAGGAACACTGAAGCTTTCTTT | CATGPRGRRNTEAFF
TRBJ1-1 | - | TRBV15 | - | TGTGCCACCAGCAGAGAAGGTCTGCCTGGCACTGAAGCTTTCTTT | CATSREGLPGTEAFF
TRBJ2-5 | - | TRBV3-1/TRBV3-2 | - | TGTGCCAGCAGCCAAGGGGGGTCGCTCGGGAAGACCCAGTACTTC | CASSQGGSLGKTQYF
TRBJ2-5 | TRBD2 | TRBV5-4 | once | TGTGCCAGCAGCCGGGTGGGACTAGCGACCCAAGAGACCCAGTACTTC | CASSRVGLATQETQYF
TRBJ2-1 | - | TRBV2 | - | TGTGCCAGCAGAGAACGGTACAGCTCCTACAATGAGCAGTTCTTC | CASRERYSSYNEQFF
TRBJ1-3 | - | TRBV6-5 | - | TGTGCCAGCACCGCCCCCGACAGAGGAAACACCATATATTTT | CASTAPDRGNTIYF
TRBJ1-2 | - | TRBV3-1/TRBV3-2 | - | TGTGCCAGCAGCCAAGTATCTTCGGGTCCTAACTATGGCTACACCTTC | CASSQVSSGPNYGYTF
TRBJ2-7 | - | TRBV4-1 | - | TGCGCCAGCAGCGGCAGGGGATCAAACGAGCAGTACTTC | CASSGRGSNEQYF
TRBJ1-2 | TRBD1 | TRBV6-5 | - | TGTGCCAGCAGTTTTTATGGACAGGGCCCCAACTATGGCTACACCTTC | CASSFYGQGPNYGYTF
TRBJ2-6 | - | TRBV9 | - | TGTGCCAGCAGCGTCGCAGGGTATGGGGCCAACGTCCTGACTTTC | CASSVAGYGANVLTF
TRBJ2-2 | - | TRBV20-1 | - | TGCAGTGCTAGTAGGGCCTCGAACACCGGGGAGCTGTTTTTT | CSASRASNTGELFF
TRBJ2-1 | - | TRBV20-1 | many | TGCAGTCAGGACAGTCACAATGAGCAGTTCTTC | CSQDSHNEQFF
TRBJ1-1 | TRBD1 | TRBV19 | - | TGTGCCAGTAGTTCTTGGACAGGGGCGGTCACTGAAGCTTTCTTT | CASSSWTGAVTEAFF
TRBJ2-7 | TRBD2 | TRBV19 | - | TGTGCCAGTAGTATAAGACGGGGGGTCTACGAGCAGTACTTC | CASSIRRGVYEQYF
TRBJ1-3 | TRBD1 | TRBV28 | once | TGTGCCAGCAGCACAGGGGGCGGGTTTGGAAACACCATATATTTT | CASSTGGGFGNTIYF
TRBJ2-5 | TRBD2 | TRBV10-1 | - | TGCGCCAGCAGTGAGGGTCGGACTAGCGGGAGTCAAGAGACCCAGTACTTC | CASSEGRTSGSQETQYF
TRBJ1-4 | - | TRBV9 | - | TGTGCCAGCAGCGTAGCGCCGGGAGAAGAAAAACTGTTTTTT | CASSVAPGEEKLFF
TRBJ2-6 | TRBD1 | TRBV7-2 | - | TGTGCCAGCAGCGCGAGGGACAGGGGGCTTCTCTCTGGGGCCAACGTCCTGACTTTC | CASSARDRGLLSGANVLTF
TRBJ2-1 | TRBD1 | TRBV2 | - | TGTGCCAGCAGTACCCAAGGACAGGGGAATGAGCAGTTCTTC | CASSTQGQGNEQFF
TRBJ1-1 | TRBD1 | TRBV27 | once | TGTGCCAGCAGTCCACAGACAGGGCTGAACACTGAAGCTTTCTTT | CASSPQTGLNTEAFF
TRBJ1-2 | - | TRBV7-9 | - | TGTGCCAGCAGCCCCGAGAGGGAGAACTATGGCTACACCTTC | CASSPERENYGYTF
TRBJ2-3 | - | TRBV11-2 | - | TGTGCCAGCAGCTGGCCGGGGGATACGCAGTATTTT | CASSWPGDTQYF
TRBJ2-3 | - | TRBV30 | - | TGTGCCTGGAGTCGGCGGGCAAACACAGATACGCAGTATTTT | CAWSRRANTDTQYF
TRBJ1-1 | - | TRBV1 | - | TGCACCAGCAGCCAAGAGGGTTCAGGGGGCACTGAAGCTTTCTTT | CTSSQEGSGGTEAFF
TRBJ1-5 | - | TRBV28 | - | TGTGCCAGCGTTTATAGCAATCAGCCCCAGCATTTT | CASVYSNQPQHF